Following are 21 T cell receptor beta chains from one sample sequenced in a study of cytomegalovirus exposure and HLA in healthy donors. Primers included in the PCR were 60 Vbeta and 13 Jbeta primers. Libraries were prepared by immunoSEQ multiplex PCR; TCRdb keeps only in-frame clonotypes and omits some of them. Of 50,000 to 60,000 clones in the sample, approximately 80% are singletons; the top ten hold less than 1.5%. What was sequenced was PBMCs. Receptors originate from a female donor in good health and CMV-seronegative.

V gene TRBV7-3 combines with J gene TRBJ1-6; D may be TRBD1 (6 bases). Germline CDR1 reads SGHTA; CDR2 reads FQGTGA. The CDR3 sequence is 14 residues long. Trimming removed 5 bases at V and 7 bases at J, with 12 bases between. The CDR3 coding sequence is TGTGCCAGCAGCGAGGGACAATTGAATTCACCCCTCCACTTT. Amino acids: CASSEGQLNSPLHF.

The chain links TRBV5-1 to TRBJ2-1, with 10 bases matching TRBD2. CDR3 length equals 15 residues. V gave up 4 bases and J gave up 6 bases; unmatched junction bases: 7. Germline CDR1 and CDR2: SGHRS and YFSETQ. Written as DNA, the CDR3 is TGCGCCAGCAGCCCCCTAGCGGGGGCCCCCAATGAGCAGTTCTTC. Translation: CASSPLAGAPNEQFF.

The V call is TRBV30, the J call TRBJ1-2; D is uncertain. The CDR3 is 10 residues long. Germline V gives CDR1 GTSNPN, CDR2 SVGIG (reference sequence). Trimming removed 1 base at V and 8 bases at J, with 5 bases between. CDR3 in amino acids: CAWSDRGYTF. The CDR3, as DNA: TGTGCCTGGAGTGATCGGGGCTACACCTTC.

The CDR3 region has the DNA TGTGCCAGCAGCTCGGGGGTCGGGGAGCTGTTTTTT. It translates to CASSSGVGELFF. V gene TRBV7-6 combines with J gene TRBJ2-2; TRBD2 might be the D (6 bases). The germline V gene has CDR1 SGHVS and CDR2 FNYEAQ. This CDR3 is 12 amino acids long. The V end lost 4 bases, the J end lost 7 bases, and 7 bases lay between the germline ends.

This chain links TRBV5-1 with TRBJ1-1; D is unclear. Trimming shortened V by 4 bases and J by 3 bases, and 10 bases separated the two germline ends. The germline V gene has CDR1 SGHRS and CDR2 YFSETQ. There are 13 residues in the CDR3. This CDR3 is CASSPRRDTEAFF. The CDR3 coding sequence is TGCGCCAGCAGCCCTCGACGGGACACTGAAGCTTTCTTT.

The chain employs TRBV2 and TRBJ1-2; D is unclear. This CDR3 spans 12 amino acids. V was clipped by 6 bases and J by 4 bases, with 9 bases between them. Germline assignment: CDR1 SNHLY and CDR2 FYNNEI. In nucleotides, the CDR3 is TGTGCCAGCAGGCGAGGGCTCTATGGCTACACCTTC. Encoded protein: CASRRGLYGYTF.

The V gene is TRBV7-9, the J gene TRBJ1-4, with D possibly TRBD1 on 6 matching bases. CDR3 size: 17 residues. The ends were cut back, 5 bases at V and 1 base at J, with 17 bases in the middle. Germline V gene data show CDR1 as SEHNR and CDR2 as FQNEAQ (reference sequence). Here the CDR3 reads CASSTPTGGVTNEKLFF. CDR3 coding DNA: TGTGCCAGCAGCACCCCGACAGGTGGGGTAACTAATGAAAAACTGTTTTTT.

The chain couples TRBV5-6 to TRBJ2-7; 9 nucleotides agree with TRBD1. The CDR3 contains 14 residues. Per germline, CDR1 SGHDT and CDR2 YYEEEE. V lost 4 bases, J lost 3 bases, and 5 bases stayed unmatched. The CDR3 DNA is TGTGCCAGCAGCCTCGGGACAGGGAACTACGAGCAGTACTTC. This codes for CASSLGTGNYEQYF.

The genes are TRBV7-2 and TRBJ1-1, with unresolved D. V was shortened by 5 bases and J by 1 base, with 11 bases between the two germline ends. The CDR3 contains 14 residues. Looked up from germline, CDR1 is SGHTA and CDR2 is FQGNSA. The CDR3 is CASSPRSKNTEAFF. CDR3 nucleotide sequence: TGTGCCAGCAGCCCCCGCAGTAAGAACACTGAAGCTTTCTTT.

The V gene is TRBV9, the J gene TRBJ2-5, with a possible D match to TRBD1 (5 bases). The CDR3 is made up of 17 amino acids. CDR1 and CDR2 (germline): SGDLS, YYNGEE. V was cut by 3 bases and J by 1 base, with 19 bases left in between. Here the CDR3 reads CASSESRGGRGQETQYF. The CDR3 DNA is TGTGCCAGCAGCGAGTCTCGAGGTGGAAGGGGCCAAGAGACCCAGTACTTC. Together with reference TRBV9 and TRBJ2-5, the CDR3 gives the full variable domain: DSGVTQTPKHLITATGQRVTLRCSPRSGDLSVYWYQQSLDQGLQFLIQYYNGEERAKGNILERFSAQQFPDLHSELNLSSLELGDSALYFCASSESRGGRGQETQYFGPGTRLLVL.

V is TRBV6-6 and J is TRBJ2-5, with 8 bases identical to TRBD1. This CDR3 has 13 residues. Germline values: CDR1 MNHNY, CDR2 SVGAGI (reference sequence). Trimming took 6 bases from V and 5 from J; bases not matched to a gene: 5. CDR3 amino acids: CASRQGARETQYF. The CDR3 nucleotides read TGTGCCAGCAGGCAGGGGGCGAGGGAGACCCAGTACTTC.

The chain combines TRBV11-2 with TRBJ2-7; the D gene is possibly TRBD1 (5 bases). The CDR3 is 17 residues long. Germline-derived CDR1 and CDR2 are SGHAT and FQNNGV. The germline V and J ends were trimmed by 4 bases and 3 bases, with 22 bases remaining between them. The CDR3 reads CASSSRFSSTDYYEQYF. The CDR3 DNA follows: TGTGCCAGCAGCTCCCGATTCTCCTCGACAGATTACTACGAGCAGTACTTC.

The chain recombines TRBV4-3 with TRBJ2-3; 13 nucleotides line up with TRBD2. This CDR3 comprises 17 residues. The germline CDR1 and CDR2 sequences are LGHNA and YSLEER. The V segment lost 0 bases and the J segment 4 bases; nucleotides outside the gene matches: 4. CDR3 sequence (DNA): TGCGCCAGCAGCCAAGATAGGGGACTAGCGGGACCAGATACGCAGTATTTT. This translates into CASSQDRGLAGPDTQYF.

This chain uses TRBV15 with TRBJ1-1, with 9 bases lining up with TRBD1. This CDR3 has 15 residues. The germline V gene encodes CDR1 LNHNV and CDR2 YYDKDF (reference sequence). The trim removed 6 bases at V and 4 bases at J, leaving 9 bases unmatched. The CDR3, as DNA: TGTGCCACCAGGGTAGGGGACAGGGAGGTCACTGAAGCTTTCTTT. Translating it yields CATRVGDREVTEAFF.

This clone was detected only a few times. This chain connects TRBV7-5 to TRBJ1-5; TRBD1, as called in the table, went unchecked against the DNA. TRBV7-5 is annotated as a pseudogene. The CDR3 is 15 amino acids. The CDR3 bases are TGTGCCAGAAGCTTACGGACAGGGTTCAATCAGCCCCAGCATTTT. Amino acids: CARSLRTGFNQPQHF.

The chain joins TRBV19 to TRBJ1-3, with no clear D. V shed 9 bases and J shed 2 bases, with 14 bases lying between them. Germline V gene data show CDR1 as LNHDA and CDR2 as SQIVND (reference sequence). This CDR3 comprises 14 residues. The CDR3: CASNTGGPGNTIYF. The CDR3 region has the DNA TGTGCCAGCAACACGGGAGGACCTGGAAACACCATATATTTT.

J is TRBJ2-5 and V is TRBV7-9; D unclear. TRBJ2-7 explains the end of the DNA better; the J call may be wrong. The CDR3 length is 13 residues. Looked up from germline, CDR1 is SEHNR and CDR2 is FQNEAQ (reference sequence). The chain's CDR3 is CASSVQRAYEQYF. The CDR3, as DNA: TGTGCCAGCAGTGTCCAAAGAGCCTACGAGCAGTACTTC.

Worth noting for this clone: It is unclear where the CDR3 begins or ends on the DNA, so no DNA is shown, and the CDR3 is as TCRdb lists it. The CDR3 spells CASILGFRQGNGYTF. The chain has TRBV6-1 and TRBJ1-2; TRBD1 is the table's D call, not checked against the DNA. Ends included, the CDR3 has 15 residues. CDR1 is MNHNS and CDR2 is SASEGT in the germline V gene.

The V and J genes are TRBV21-1 and TRBJ2-1; the table assigns TRBD2, which was not confirmed against the DNA. TRBV21-1 is a recognized pseudogene. The CDR3 spans 14 residues. The CDR3 DNA sequence: TGTGCCAGCAGCGTTCAGCGGATTTACAATGAGCAGTTCTTC. It is translated as CASSVQRIYNEQFF.

The chain links TRBV9 to TRBJ1-1, with D unresolved. V lost 3 bases, J lost 0 bases, and 12 bases lay in between. This CDR3 has 15 amino acids. In germline, CDR1 is SGDLS, CDR2 YYNGEE. For the CDR3, the DNA is TGTGCCAGCAGCGCCCTCCCCGGGGTGAACACTGAAGCTTTCTTT. Amino acids: CASSALPGVNTEAFF. Using reference TRBV9 and TRBJ1-1 for the parts outside the CDR3, the full variable domain is DSGVTQTPKHLITATGQRVTLRCSPRSGDLSVYWYQQSLDQGLQFLIQYYNGEERAKGNILERFSAQQFPDLHSELNLSSLELGDSALYFCASSALPGVNTEAFFGQGTRLTVV.

In this sample, this clone turned up a few times. This sequence joins TRBV4-3 and TRBJ2-7, with 7 bases aligning to TRBD1. The V gene end was trimmed by 2 bases and the J gene end by 2 bases; junction bases not matched to a gene: 3. Germline V lookup: CDR1 LGHNA, CDR2 YSLEER. This CDR3 comprises 14 residues. The CDR3 sequence is CASSQTGTAYEQYF. In DNA form, the CDR3 reads TGCGCCAGCAGCCAAACCGGGACAGCCTACGAGCAGTACTTC.